The 16 T cell receptor beta chains given below trace back to one sample, sequenced in a study of cytomegalovirus exposure and HLA in healthy donors (dated by TCRdb to 2017 to 2019). Library method: the immunoSEQ multiplex PCR assay. The multiplex PCR relied on a mix of 60 forward primers for TCR Vbeta segments and 13 reverse primers for TCR Jbeta segments. Held by TCRdb, this immuneACCESS table contains in-frame sequences only and omits some clones. Under half of the omission traces to an unresolved V gene where checked; the cause of the rest is unknown. The sample records roughly 100,000 clones, approximately 80% of which are singletons. The ten largest clones add up to approximately 1.2% of the sample. The sequenced material came from PBMCs. These TCRs come from a young man in good health and CMV-seronegative.

This clone was observed a few times. The chain recombines TRBV11-2 with TRBJ2-3, with 10 bases matching TRBD2. Germline lookup yields CDR1 SGHAT and CDR2 FQNNGV. V dropped 4 bases and J dropped 3; count of bases not matched to a gene: 10. The CDR3 spans 17 residues. Here the CDR3 reads CASSYGRSGGATDTQYF. The CDR3 DNA reads TGTGCCAGCAGCTATGGGCGGAGCGGGGGGGCTACAGATACGCAGTATTTT.

This clone was counted between two and nine times. This chain joins TRBV5-1 and TRBJ1-6; D perhaps matches TRBD1 (5 bases). This CDR3 is 15 amino acids long. Trimming removed 0 bases from V and 7 bases from J, with 11 bases in between. Germline V CDR1 and CDR2: SGHRS, YFSETQ. CDR3 nucleotide sequence: TGCGCCAGCAGCTTGGATACCCAGGGCAATTCACCCCTCCACTTT. The encoded protein is CASSLDTQGNSPLHF.

The chain employs TRBV11-2 and TRBJ1-2; D is uncertain. Germline CDR1 SGHAT, CDR2 FQNNGV. The CDR3 totals 12 residues. Trimming pared 5 bases from V and 5 bases from J, leaving 9 bases between. In nucleotides, the CDR3 is TGTGCCAGCAGCGCCGAGTCTTATGGCTACACCTTC. Translation gives CASSAESYGYTF.

This chain links TRBV28 with TRBJ2-1; possibly TRBD1 for D (5 bases). The CDR3 runs to 15 residues. Germline lookup yields CDR1 MDHEN and CDR2 SYDVKM. V dropped 7 bases and J dropped 2 bases, with 15 bases sitting between them. This CDR3 reads CASILTGKTYNEQFF. In DNA, the CDR3 is TGTGCCAGCATCTTAACAGGAAAAACCTACAATGAGCAGTTCTTC.

CDR3 sequence reads: CASSQDFGSTEAFF. The CDR3 coding sequence is TGCGCCAGCAGCCAGGACTTCGGGTCCACTGAAGCTTTCTTT. The chain joins TRBV4-3 to TRBJ1-1, with D unresolved. The germline V gene encodes CDR1 LGHNA and CDR2 YSLEER. This CDR3 comprises 14 residues. The V and J ends lost 3 bases and 4 bases respectively, with 12 bases between them.

The J gene is TRBJ2-6, the V gene TRBV28; TRBD2 agrees at 7 bases. The CDR3 is made up of 16 amino acids. Trimming took 6 bases from V and 0 from J; bases not matched to a gene: 5. The germline V gene encodes CDR1 MDHEN and CDR2 SYDVKM. This CDR3 is CASRGGGASGANVLTF. In DNA, the CDR3 is TGTGCCAGCAGGGGGGGAGGGGCCTCTGGGGCCAACGTCCTGACTTTC.

The V call is TRBV28, the J call TRBJ1-4, with 7 bases fitting TRBD1. The CDR3 consists of 18 residues. Per germline, CDR1 MDHEN and CDR2 SYDVKM. V trimming: 3 bases; J trimming: 5 bases; junction bases outside the gene matches: 15. The CDR3 DNA reads TGTGCCAGCAGTTTGCCAAGACCCCGGACAGGTGGCAATGAAAAACTGTTTTTT. Protein sequence: CASSLPRPRTGGNEKLFF.

This rearrangement joins TRBV7-8 to TRBJ2-1, with TRBD2 matching over 8 bases. J lost 0 bases, V lost 7 bases, and 11 bases had no gene match. The CDR3 is made up of 17 amino acids. Germline-derived CDR1 and CDR2 are SGHVS and FQNEAQ. This chain's CDR3 is CASTRQSAGGSYNEQFF. The CDR3 region has the DNA TGTGCCAGCACCCGACAGTCGGCGGGAGGCTCCTACAATGAGCAGTTCTTC.

The gene calls are TRBV5-4 and TRBJ2-3, with 8 bases fitting TRBD2. The CDR3 has 17 amino acids. The germline V gene has CDR1 SGHNT and CDR2 YYREEE (reference sequence). V trimming: 0 bases; J trimming: 3 bases; junction bases outside the gene matches: 9. The CDR3 DNA reads as TGTGCCAGCAGCTTGGCAGGACTAGCCCGGGGTACAGATACGCAGTATTTT. Translated, it gives CASSLAGLARGTDTQYF.

The V gene is TRBV18, the J gene TRBJ1-5; D possibly corresponds to TRBD1 (5 bases). The germline CDR1 and CDR2 sequences are KGHSH and LQKENI. The CDR3 loop spans 15 amino acids. V lost 2 bases to trimming and J lost 7 bases, with 15 bases between them. CDR3 residues: CASSPASDRSQPQHF. CDR3 sequence (DNA): TGTGCCAGCTCACCAGCGTCTGACAGAAGCCAGCCCCAGCATTTT.

The chain uses TRBV9 and TRBJ1-2, with D perhaps TRBD1 (5 bases). Trimming took 0 bases from V and 4 from J, leaving 10 bases between them. The CDR3 extends over 14 amino acids. CDR1 and CDR2 from the germline V gene are SGDLS and YYNGEE. The CDR3 DNA reads TGTGCCAGCAGCGTAGAACAGGCTCCCTATGGCTACACCTTC. Its translation: CASSVEQAPYGYTF.

Remarks on this clone: This sample includes further DNA sequences coding for the same CDR3. This chain links TRBV5-6 with TRBJ1-2; D is unclear. V lost 0 bases and J lost 0, with 6 bases in between. Germline V CDR1 and CDR2: SGHDT, YYEEEE. The CDR3 is 14 residues long. The CDR3 spells CASSLGQANYGYTF. CDR3 nucleotide sequence: TGTGCCAGCAGCTTGGGGCAGGCTAACTATGGCTACACCTTC.

The chain recombines TRBV19 with TRBJ2-1, with 12 bases matching TRBD2. With 3 bases clipped from V and 8 bases from J, the junction kept 11 bases outside the gene matches. Germline assignment: CDR1 LNHDA and CDR2 SQIVND (reference sequence). This CDR3 has 17 residues. DNA for the CDR3: TGTGCCAGTAGTATCTGGCTAGCGGGGGGGCCACCCGATGAGCAGTTCTTC. It encodes CASSIWLAGGPPDEQFF.

On this clone: One end of the junction is discordant with germline, which a read error may explain. The CDR3 DNA is TGTGCCACCAGCAGAGATCAGGCCTTAGCGGGACACTCCCCAATCTTC. It translates to CATSRDQALAGHSPIF. V is TRBV15 and J is TRBJ2-1, with 8 bases lining up with TRBD2. This CDR3 has 16 amino acids. CDR1 LNHNV and CDR2 YYDKDF come from the germline V gene (reference sequence). Complete variable domain (other parts from reference TRBV15 and TRBJ2-1): DAMVIQNPRYQVTQFGKPVTLSCSQTLNHNVMYWYQQKSSQAPKLLFHYYDKDFNNEADTPDNFQSRRPNTSFCFLDIRSPGLGDTAMYLCATSRDQALAGHSPIFGPGTRLTVL.

The chain carries TRBV11-3 and TRBJ2-1; tentative D call: TRBD1 (6 bases). The CDR3 has 16 residues. Trimming removed 0 bases from V and 2 bases from J, with 11 bases in between. The V gene's germline CDR1 is SGHNT and CDR2 YENEEA. In DNA form, the CDR3 reads TGTGCCAGCAGCTTAGAGGGGACACCTCCCTACAATGAGCAGTTCTTC. This translates into CASSLEGTPPYNEQFF.

This rearrangement joins TRBV5-4 to TRBJ2-1; D possibly corresponds to TRBD2 (6 bases). The CDR3 totals 15 residues. V lost 3 bases and J lost 4, with 14 bases in between. Germline values: CDR1 SGHNT, CDR2 YYREEE (reference sequence). CDR3 protein: CASSSLDYTYNEQFF. The CDR3 nucleotides read TGTGCCAGCAGCTCCTTGGACTATACGTACAATGAGCAGTTCTTC.